Below are 5 T cell receptor beta chains sequenced from a single sample in a study of cytomegalovirus exposure and HLA in healthy donors. Primers for the PCR totalled 60 Vbeta and 13 Jbeta. Sequencing was performed with immunoSEQ multiplex PCR; in TCRdb, only in-frame clones are kept and a portion is missing. The data contain some 92,000 clones, more than 65% of them singletons. The sample was PBMCs. Receptors originate from a man between 25 and 39 years old in good health and CMV-seronegative.

The V call is TRBV6-5, the J call TRBJ1-2; D is possibly TRBD1 (5 bases). The CDR3 covers 15 residues. CDR1 is MNHEY, CDR2 SVGAGI, per germline. The V end was cut by 2 bases, the J end by 5 bases, with 15 bases between. CDR3 in amino acids: CASSYGLEQGYGYTF. The CDR3 DNA follows: TGTGCCAGCAGTTACGGCCTCGAGCAGGGTTATGGCTACACCTTC.

The chain links TRBV7-9 to TRBJ1-4, with D possibly TRBD1 on 5 matching bases. This CDR3 is built from 16 residues. Deletions cut 5 bases from V and 4 bases from J, with 17 bases between. CDR1 is SEHNR, CDR2 FQNEAQ, per germline (reference sequence). CDR3 sequence: CASSLQAWADNEKLFF. In DNA form, the CDR3 reads TGTGCCAGCAGCCTACAGGCGTGGGCAGATAATGAAAAACTGTTTTTT. Together with reference TRBV7-9 and TRBJ1-4, the CDR3 gives the full variable domain: DTGVSQNPRHKITKRGQNVTFRCDPISEHNRLYWYRQTLGQGPEFLTYFQNEAQLEKSRLLSDRFSAERPKGSFSTLEIQRTEQGDSAMYLCASSLQAWADNEKLFFGSGTQLSVL.

V and J are TRBV5-4 and TRBJ1-3, with D perhaps matching TRBD1 (6 bases). CDR3 length equals 14 residues. Trimming took 4 bases from V and 1 from J, leaving 9 bases between them. Germline V lookup: CDR1 SGHNT, CDR2 YYREEE (reference sequence). This CDR3 is CASSQQGSGNTIYF. CDR3 DNA sequence: TGTGCCAGCAGCCAGCAGGGGTCTGGAAACACCATATATTTT.

There are a few counts of this clone. The chain recombines TRBV5-5 with TRBJ2-7; TRBD1 aligns across 12 bases. This CDR3 region has 15 residues. Germline assignment: CDR1 SGHKS and CDR2 YYEKEE (reference sequence). With 6 bases clipped from V and 9 bases from J, the junction kept 13 bases outside the gene matches. The CDR3 loop reads CASTPPGQGARRQYF. As DNA, the CDR3 is TGTGCCAGCACCCCCCCGGGACAGGGGGCGCGTCGGCAGTACTTC. Together with reference TRBV5-5 and TRBJ2-7, the CDR3 gives the full variable domain: DAGVTQSPTHLIKTRGQQVTLRCSPISGHKSVSWYQQVLGQGPQFIFQYYEKEERGRGNFPDRFSARQFPNYSSELNVNALLLGDSALYLCASTPPGQGARRQYFGPGTRLTVT.

This clone was recorded once. The chain couples TRBV28 to TRBJ1-4; TRBD1 might be the D (5 bases). The V end lost 4 bases, the J end lost 7 bases, and 16 bases lay between the germline ends. This CDR3 region has 15 residues. The germline V gene encodes CDR1 MDHEN and CDR2 SYDVKM. The CDR3 loop reads CASSSEGWRGEKLFF. CDR3 bases: TGTGCCAGCAGTTCCGAGGGTTGGAGGGGTGAAAAACTGTTTTTT.